This entry lists 19 T cell receptor beta chains sequenced from one sample in a study of blood T cell repertoires in COVID-19. Here immunoSEQ multiplex PCR was the method, and the copy in TCRdb shows in-frame clones only, minus some. The repertoire holds 200,000 or so clones, with approximately 89% as singletons. Sequenced material: PBMCs or T cells enriched from blood (not recorded which). These receptors came from a woman between 35 and 50 years old with acute COVID-19.

V is TRBV19 and J is TRBJ2-1; weak D call: TRBD2 (6 bases). Germline values: CDR1 LNHDA, CDR2 SQIVND (reference sequence). V was shortened by 2 bases and J by 3 bases, with 14 bases between the two germline ends. There are 16 residues in the CDR3. The CDR3, as DNA: TGTGCCAGTAGTATATCGGGTGGCGGGGACTACAATGAGCAGTTCTTC. Protein product: CASSISGGGDYNEQFF.

The chain is built from TRBV19 and TRBJ2-3; 8 bases agree with TRBD1. The J segment lost 2 bases and the V segment lost 4 bases, leaving 5 bases of the junction unmatched. The CDR3 consists of 15 residues. CDR1 and CDR2 from the germline V gene are LNHDA and SQIVND (reference sequence). CDR3 in amino acids: CASSSRGQTTDTQYF. As DNA, the CDR3 is TGTGCCAGTAGTAGCAGGGGGCAGACCACAGATACGCAGTATTTT.

This clone was counted between two and nine times. This sequence joins TRBV2 and TRBJ2-1, with 7 bases lining up with TRBD2. With V trimmed by 8 bases and J by 6 bases, 7 bases remained unmatched. Germline loops: CDR1 SNHLY, CDR2 FYNNEI. This CDR3 has 13 amino acids. The CDR3 sequence is CASLLARSNEQFF. In DNA, the CDR3 is TGTGCCAGCTTACTAGCGAGAAGCAATGAGCAGTTCTTC.

V usage is TRBV7-8 and J usage is TRBJ1-1; TRBD1 matches 8 bases. V lost 5 bases and J lost 4; bases outside the gene matches: 9. There are 15 residues in the CDR3. The germline V gene encodes CDR1 SGHVS and CDR2 FQNEAQ. CDR3 sequence: CASSIAVQGVTEAFF. The CDR3 bases are TGTGCCAGCAGCATTGCAGTACAGGGGGTCACTGAAGCTTTCTTT.

The chain employs TRBV7-3 and TRBJ2-5, with 11 bases that match TRBD2. From germline, CDR1 is SGHTA and CDR2 FQGTGA. Losses at the gene ends were 0 bases for V and 1 base for J; bases not matched to a gene: 10. CDR3 size: 19 residues. DNA of the CDR3: TGTGCCAGCAGCTTAACCGTCATACTAGCGGGGGACCCCCAAGAGACCCAGTACTTC. This codes for CASSLTVILAGDPQETQYF.

J is TRBJ2-2 and V is TRBV25-1; TRBD2 matches at 7 bases. The germline V gene encodes CDR1 MGHDK and CDR2 SYGVNS. The CDR3 sequence is 16 residues long. After removal of 5 bases from V and 6 bases from J, the junction contained 12 bases not matched to a gene. This chain's CDR3 is CASSPRGEGWPGELFF. The DNA of the CDR3 is TGTGCCAGCAGTCCCCGGGGGGAGGGGTGGCCCGGGGAGCTGTTTTTT.

The chain carries TRBV5-6 and TRBJ1-3; unclear D gene. The CDR3 contains 17 residues. Germline CDR1 is SGHDT and CDR2 is YYEEEE. V was shortened by 0 bases and J by 0 bases, with 13 bases between the two germline ends. The CDR3 DNA reads TGTGCCAGCAGCTTGGTTACAGCCTTAAACTCTGGAAACACCATATATTTT. This codes for CASSLVTALNSGNTIYF.

The V call is TRBV9, the J call TRBJ2-3, with D perhaps matching TRBD2 (5 bases). This CDR3 has 14 amino acids. Germline V CDR1 and CDR2: SGDLS, YYNGEE. Between the trimmed V and J ends, which lost 0 bases and 4 bases, there was a span of 9 bases. The CDR3 region is CASSVGGAPDTQYF. The DNA for the CDR3 is TGTGCCAGCAGCGTAGGGGGAGCGCCAGATACGCAGTATTTT.

The rearrangement uses TRBV28 and TRBJ1-3, with D possibly being TRBD1 (5 bases). The ends were cut back, 3 bases at V and 0 bases at J, with 12 bases in the middle. This CDR3 region has 16 residues. Germline V lookup: CDR1 MDHEN, CDR2 SYDVKM. CDR3 loop: CASSLGGSGSGNTIYF. For the CDR3, the DNA is TGTGCCAGCAGTTTGGGGGGAAGCGGCTCTGGAAACACCATATATTTT.

The chain carries TRBV5-6 and TRBJ1-2; a possible D gene is TRBD1 (6 bases). This CDR3 spans 13 amino acids. Germline V CDR1 and CDR2: SGHDT, YYEEEE. The ends were cut back, 4 bases at V and 3 bases at J, with 10 bases in the middle. CDR3 amino acids: CASSLGGHYGYTF. As DNA, the CDR3 is TGTGCCAGCAGCCTGGGGGGGCACTATGGCTACACCTTC.

This clone is a singleton in its sample. This chain joins TRBV28 and TRBJ1-2; D ambiguous. Germline V gives CDR1 MDHEN, CDR2 SYDVKM. The CDR3 consists of 14 residues. V dropped 4 bases and J dropped 4 bases, with 13 bases sitting between them. CDR3 protein: CASSSDILGYGYTF. The CDR3, as DNA: TGTGCCAGCAGTTCAGATATTCTAGGCTATGGCTACACCTTC.

The V gene is TRBV5-1, the J gene TRBJ1-2, with D unclear. Germline loops: CDR1 SGHRS, CDR2 YFSETQ. Trimming removed 0 bases at V and 8 bases at J, with 8 bases between. The CDR3 has 12 amino acids. The CDR3 region has the DNA TGCGCCAGCAGCTTGGCGGGGAACGGCTACACCTTC. This encodes CASSLAGNGYTF.

This chain joins TRBV5-1 and TRBJ2-5, with D perhaps matching TRBD2 (6 bases). The V and J ends lost 0 bases and 2 bases respectively, with 11 bases between them. The germline V gene encodes CDR1 SGHRS and CDR2 YFSETQ. The CDR3 contains 15 residues. This CDR3 reads CASSLGDSLQETQYF. CDR3 in DNA: TGCGCCAGCAGCTTGGGGGACTCCTTACAAGAGACCCAGTACTTC.

The chain employs TRBV11-2 and TRBJ1-1; a weak D match, TRBD1 (5 bases). Germline-derived CDR1 and CDR2 are SGHAT and FQNNGV. There are 15 residues in the CDR3. Trimming cost V 3 bases and J 10 bases, with 21 bases left between them. The CDR3 DNA reads TGTGCCAGCAGCTTCCTCGCGACAGAAACAACCGCAGCTTTCTTT. Its translation is CASSFLATETTAAFF. Full variable domain (rest looked up from reference TRBV11-2 and TRBJ1-1): EAGVAQSPRYKIIEKRQSVAFWCNPISGHATLYWYQQILGQGPKLLIQFQNNGVVDDSQLPKDRFSAERLKGVDSTLKIQPAKLEDSAVYLCASSFLATETTAAFFGQGTRLTVV.

V gene TRBV28 combines with J gene TRBJ2-5, with D unresolved. Germline loops: CDR1 MDHEN, CDR2 SYDVKM. V lost 5 bases to trimming and J lost 4 bases, with 2 bases between them. CDR3 length: 10 amino acids. CDR3 amino acids: CASSRETQYF. The CDR3 coding sequence is TGTGCCAGCAGTCGAGAGACCCAGTACTTC.

The V call is TRBV4-2, the J call TRBJ2-7; D uncertain. This CDR3 comprises 15 residues. V gave up 0 bases and J gave up 0 bases, with 9 bases separating them. Per the germline V gene, CDR1 is LGHNA and CDR2 is YNFKEQ. In DNA form, the CDR3 reads TGTGCCAGCAGCCAAGAACTGTCTAGCTCCTACGAGCAGTACTTC. Its translation is CASSQELSSSYEQYF.

The chain uses TRBV7-6 and TRBJ2-6; 7 bases match TRBD2. There are 16 residues in the CDR3. Germline values: CDR1 SGHVS, CDR2 FNYEAQ. J was trimmed by 0 bases and V by 6 bases; bases with no gene match: 5. CDR3 amino acids: CASSPSGFSGANVLTF. CDR3 in DNA: TGTGCCAGCAGTCCTAGCGGATTCTCTGGGGCCAACGTCCTGACTTTC.

The chain links TRBV7-2 to TRBJ2-1; 7 bases agree with TRBD2. V shed 5 bases, J shed 6 bases, and the junction held 10 bases outside the gene matches. The germline V gene encodes CDR1 SGHTA and CDR2 FQGNSA. The CDR3 is made up of 15 amino acids. The DNA for the CDR3 is TGTGCCAGCAGCCATCCGGGCGGGAGAGCCAATGAGCAGTTCTTC. Translating gives CASSHPGGRANEQFF.

The chain has TRBV6-5 and TRBJ2-2; weak D call: TRBD2 (5 bases). Germline V gene data show CDR1 as MNHEY and CDR2 as SVGAGI. V was clipped by 4 bases and J by 5 bases, with 8 bases between them. The CDR3 spans 13 residues. The DNA for the CDR3 is TGTGCCAGCAGTTCTAGAGGGACCGGGGAGCTGTTTTTT. Its protein is CASSSRGTGELFF.